The source of this TCR beta chain is a study of early T cells in non-severe SARS-CoV-2 infection (dated by TCRdb to about 2021). About the investigation overall: Bulk RNA from unsorted whole blood was used for TCR sequencing, so alpha and beta chains could not be paired. Overall study outcomes, separate from this receptor: VDJdb matching was skewed toward anti-spike CD8 responses, so virus-specific expansions were likely underestimated and private and CD4 specificities were missed.

A case-control design nested within a healthcare worker cohort in London, UK, was used, with weekly nasopharyngeal swab PCR tests and blood sampling performed. Between 23 and 31 March 2020, the week of the UK lockdown, healthcare workers were enrolled and then followed up weekly for as long as 16 weeks. The method was 5' RACE. Instrument used: NextSeq 500. The TCR library protocol attached unique molecular identifiers to individual cDNA molecules to correct for sequencing error and PCR bias. Both TCR alpha and beta chains were sequenced, and tight co-correlation was observed between alpha and beta sequence abundances in each sample. The source study handled its data this way. V gene, J gene and CDR3 annotation of TCR sequences was performed with Decombinator V4. Expanded TCRs were defined as changing significantly between any two time points under a Poisson model with p below 0.0001. TCR abundances were normalised to the total number of TCRs sequenced per sample and were expressed as counts per million. VDJdb, accessed on 1 November 2021, was searched for TCRs annotated for CMV, EBV and SARS-CoV-2, and TCRs annotated for more than one antigen were excluded. The public reads were reprocessed in TCRdb via fastp at Q25 and MiXCR, keeping in-frame beta chains. Each CDR3 protein appears once, grouped with its most common genes and DNA. TCRdb, not the original authors, processed these V and J calls. The sample table shows roughly 56,000 distinct CDR3 sequences, and about 12% are seen once. The ten largest make up roughly a tenth of the sample.

This clonotype was seen only a few times. There is no known antigen for this receptor. Base qualities are not at hand, and no much larger clone is one base apart. The clonotype originates from an adult who was a healthcare worker with PCR-confirmed SARS-CoV-2 infection or an uninfected control (not recorded which). The sample was whole blood.

The CDR3 reads as follows: CSVGGQGYGYTF. Here is the DNA: TGCAGCGTTGGGGGACAGGGGTATGGCTACACCTTC. Recombination joined TRBV29-1 with TRBJ1-2, and 10 junctional nucleotides match TRBD1. The CDR3 holds 12 amino acids from the cysteine to the phenylalanine. Left in the record is the CDR3 DNA by itself, 36 bases read in frame from the first base. The germline V gene gives CDR1 as SQVTM and CDR2 as ANQGSEA. Germline trimming amounts to 4 bases on V and 5 bases on J, with 1 as the count of junction bases outside the gene matches.